The source of this T cell receptor beta chain is a study of T cell changes during pregnancy in multiple sclerosis. This table comes from immunoSEQ multiplex PCR, and its TCRdb copy is limited to in-frame clones, with some not included. The sample includes approximately 51,000 clones, just over 90% of them seen just once. Losses at the gene ends were 1 base for V and 2 bases for J; bases not matched to a gene: 1. CDR1 is LGHNA, CDR2 YSLEER, per germline. This CDR3 contains 15 residues. The specimen comprised peripheral blood, sampled in the second trimester of pregnancy. The chain has TRBV4-3 and TRBJ2-1, with 8 bases fitting TRBD2. This TCR was sampled from a female donor with multiple sclerosis, enrolled in a pregnancy study. The CDR3 region is CASSQGSGAYNEQFF. CDR3 bases: TGCGCCAGCAGCCAAGGTAGCGGGGCCTACAATGAGCAGTTCTTC.